This T cell receptor (beta chain) stems from a study of OX40 agonist ivuxolimab in advanced cancers. V lost 1 base, J lost 6 bases, and 6 bases lay in between. The CDR3 contains 12 residues. Germline CDR1 SEHNR, CDR2 FQNEAQ (reference sequence). Overall study results and limits: By week 6 at 0.1 to 3.0 mg/kg, blood CD4+ and CD8+ T cells had expanded clonally.

This clone was counted a single time. Its antigen is undetermined. This table comes from immunoSEQ multiplex PCR, and its TCRdb copy is limited to in-frame clones, with some not included. The sample holds 100,000 or so clones, around 85% seen once. Source: CD4+ or CD8+ T cells sorted from blood, taken in a trial of the OX40 agonist ivuxolimab. The chain combines TRBV7-9 with TRBJ1-1; no firm D call. This TCR came from an adult with an advanced solid tumor such as melanoma, head and neck, liver or kidney cancer. The CDR3 spells CASSLVAAEAFF. CDR3 nucleotides: TGTGCCAGCAGCTTAGTGGCAGCTGAAGCTTTCTTT.